This T cell receptor beta chain came from a study of OX40 agonist ivuxolimab in advanced cancers. In the study overall: With a range of roughly 23 to 79, age averaged approximately 55 years, and more than 75% were male. General study findings and limits: Among T cells, CD8+ cells averaged more expanded clones than CD4+ cells. The work left the antigen specificity of expanded peripheral T cells undetermined. At 0.1 to 3.0 mg/kg and by week 6, CD4+ and CD8+ T cells in the blood had expanded clonally.

The table came from immunoSEQ multiplex PCR; TCRdb's copy has only in-frame clones and leaves some out. The sample lists about 49,000 clones; around nine tenths were seen once. Germline-derived CDR1 and CDR2 are SGHTA and FQGNSA. The V gene lost 4 bases and the J gene lost 3 bases, with 10 bases spanning the gap. The CDR3 covers 13 residues. Only one count was recorded for this clone. Its antigen is as yet unknown. Specimen: CD4+ or CD8+ T cells sorted from blood, collected in a trial of the OX40 agonist ivuxolimab. This receptor was identified in an adult with an advanced solid tumor such as melanoma, head and neck, liver or kidney cancer. The chain combines TRBV7-2 with TRBJ2-7; weak D call: TRBD1 (6 bases). The CDR3 loop is CASSSGHGYEQYF. CDR3 sequence (DNA): TGTGCCAGCAGCTCGGGACACGGCTACGAGCAGTACTTC.